This passage covers 14 T cell receptor beta chains from one sample sequenced in a study of T cell changes during pregnancy in multiple sclerosis (dated 2019 in TCRdb). Library preparation employed the immunoSEQ multiplex PCR assay. Sourced from immuneACCESS, this table was stored by TCRdb with only in-frame sequences that have V and J called. A share of the clones is absent; for the studies checked, an unresolved V gene accounts for under half, and the remainder has no known explanation. For this sample the table gives more than 70,000 clones, of which around 94% were detected only once. 2% to 2.5% of the sample is held by the ten biggest clonotypes. Sequenced here: peripheral blood, sampled before pregnancy. These TCRs come from a female donor with multiple sclerosis, enrolled in a pregnancy study.

The chain combines TRBV28 with TRBJ2-7, with TRBD1 matching 8 bases. CDR1 and CDR2 (germline): MDHEN, SYDVKM. With V trimmed by 6 bases and J by 2 bases, 9 bases remained unmatched. The CDR3 has 15 amino acids. CDR3 sequence reads: CASSAWTGNAYEQYF. For the CDR3, the DNA is TGTGCCAGCAGCGCCTGGACAGGGAACGCCTACGAGCAGTACTTC.

This clone was seen just once. V and J are TRBV28 and TRBJ2-7; 7 nucleotides match TRBD2. Trimming removed 4 bases from V and 7 bases from J; junction bases left unmatched: 1. Germline-derived CDR1 and CDR2 are MDHEN and SYDVKM. The CDR3 has 11 residues. CDR3 sequence (DNA): TGTGCCAGCAGTTGGGGAGGGGAGCAGTACTTC. This codes for CASSWGGEQYF.

Only one count was recorded for this clone. J is TRBJ1-5 and V is TRBV7-2; the match to TRBD1 covers 11 bases. V lost 2 bases to trimming and J lost 6 bases; unmatched junction nucleotides: 6. CDR1 and CDR2 (germline): SGHTA, FQGNSA. This CDR3 is built from 16 residues. The CDR3 region has the DNA TGTGCCAGCAGCTTAACCGGCGGGACAGGGGGTCAGCCCCAGCATTTT. Its protein is CASSLTGGTGGQPQHF.

The CDR3 sequence is CASSTEQGAGNTIYF. DNA for the CDR3: TGTGCCAGCAGCACCGAACAGGGGGCTGGAAACACCATATATTTT. The chain combines TRBV21-1 with TRBJ1-3; TRBD1, as called in the table, went unchecked against the DNA. TRBV21-1 has pseudogene status. The CDR3 runs 15 residues.

V and J are TRBV9 and TRBJ1-4, with TRBD1 identical over 7 bases. Trimming at V came to 4 bases and at J to 0 bases, leaving 3 bases not matched to a gene. The CDR3 spans 15 residues. CDR1 SGDLS and CDR2 YYNGEE come from the germline V gene. The DNA for the CDR3 is TGTGCCAGCAGCACCACAGGGGCAACTAATGAAAAACTGTTTTTT. Its protein is CASSTTGATNEKLFF. Combining the CDR3 with reference TRBV9 and TRBJ1-4 gives the whole variable domain DSGVTQTPKHLITATGQRVTLRCSPRSGDLSVYWYQQSLDQGLQFLIQYYNGEERAKGNILERFSAQQFPDLHSELNLSSLELGDSALYFCASSTTGATNEKLFFGSGTQLSVL.

The chain links TRBV10-3 to TRBJ2-7; D remains unclear. Germline values: CDR1 ENHRY, CDR2 SYGVKD. Trimming stripped 6 bases from V and 0 bases from J, with 6 bases between. This CDR3 has 12 amino acids. CDR3 coding DNA: TGTGCCATCAGCCGCGGCTCCTACGAGCAGTACTTC. Its translation is CAISRGSYEQYF.

The CDR3 region is CASSSRIQSYGYTF. The CDR3 DNA reads as TGTGCCAGCAGCTCCAGGATACAGAGCTATGGCTACACCTTC. The chain couples TRBV7-2 to TRBJ1-2; D ambiguous. Germline V CDR1 and CDR2: SGHTA, FQGNSA. The CDR3 has 14 residues. The V and J ends lost 4 bases and 4 bases respectively, with 13 bases between them.

The chain recombines TRBV29-1 with TRBJ2-3; 12 bases line up with TRBD2. V dropped 7 bases and J dropped 6; count of bases not matched to a gene: 5. The length of the CDR3 is 13 residues. Germline V gene sequence: CDR1 SQVTM, CDR2 ANQGSEA. The CDR3 is CSALAGGRDTQYF. The CDR3 nucleotides are TGCAGCGCCCTAGCGGGAGGGCGGGATACGCAGTATTTT.

This chain uses TRBV5-5 with TRBJ2-5; 9 bases fit TRBD1. CDR1 and CDR2 (germline): SGHKS, YYEKEE (reference sequence). J gave up 4 bases and V 2 bases, and 9 bases lay outside the gene matches. The CDR3 runs 16 residues. The CDR3 DNA reads TGTGCCAGCAGCTTACCGACAGGGGGGCGTGGAGAGACCCAGTACTTC. Its protein is CASSLPTGGRGETQYF.

This chain connects TRBV7-2 to TRBJ2-5; 8 nucleotides agree with TRBD2. CDR3 length equals 16 residues. In germline, CDR1 is SGHTA, CDR2 FQGNSA. Germline trimming cut 0 bases from V and 5 bases from J; bases unmatched to any gene: 8. The DNA for the CDR3 is TGTGCCAGCAGCTTAGCGATGGTGGCGGGAGGTGAGACCCAGTACTTC. It specifies CASSLAMVAGGETQYF.

The genes are TRBV7-9 and TRBJ2-2; D uncertain. This CDR3 comprises 14 residues. Germline CDR1 and CDR2: SEHNR and FQNEAQ (reference sequence). V was shortened by 9 bases and J by 4 bases, with 15 bases between the two germline ends. The CDR3 is CASAPDSSTGELFF. CDR3 in DNA: TGTGCCAGTGCTCCCGACTCCTCCACCGGGGAGCTGTTTTTT. Full variable domain (rest looked up from reference TRBV7-9 and TRBJ2-2): DTGVSQNPRHKITKRGQNVTFRCDPISEHNRLYWYRQTLGQGPEFLTYFQNEAQLEKSRLLSDRFSAERPKGSFSTLEIQRTEQGDSAMYLCASAPDSSTGELFFGEGSRLTVL.

This clone was recorded a few times. J is TRBJ1-5 and V is TRBV4-3; D uncertain. The CDR3 length is 14 residues. V was clipped by 0 bases and J by 6 bases, with 9 bases between them. Per the germline V gene, CDR1 is LGHNA and CDR2 is YSLEER. This CDR3 reads CASSQDAEVQPQHF. CDR3 in DNA: TGCGCCAGCAGCCAAGATGCAGAGGTTCAGCCCCAGCATTTT.

The rearrangement uses TRBV5-4 and TRBJ2-3; D is ambiguous. Germline lookup yields CDR1 SGHNT and CDR2 YYREEE (reference sequence). CDR3 size: 13 residues. Trimming took off 2 bases at V and 3 bases at J, with 7 bases between the two ends. This chain's CDR3 is CASSFADTDTQYF. The CDR3 DNA sequence: TGTGCCAGCAGCTTCGCGGATACAGATACGCAGTATTTT.

This chain connects TRBV19 to TRBJ2-1, with D unresolved. The length of the CDR3 is 15 residues. CDR1 is LNHDA, CDR2 SQIVND, per germline (reference sequence). Trimming took off 6 bases at V and 6 bases at J, with 18 bases between the two ends. Written as DNA, the CDR3 is TGTGCCAGTAGCATGACTGCATGGTCGGGCAATGAGCAGTTCTTC. It specifies CASSMTAWSGNEQFF.